Presented here are 20 T cell receptor beta chains from one specimen sequenced in a study of cytomegalovirus exposure and HLA in healthy donors. The PCR was carried out with 60 Vbeta primers and 13 Jbeta primers. Sequencing used immunoSEQ multiplex PCR; TCRdb keeps in-frame clones, though not all of them. Here the sample spans about 120,000 clones, around 73% being singletons. The specimen was PBMCs. The receptors shown here come from a man aged 25 to 40 in good health and CMV-seropositive.

This clone occurred once. This sequence joins TRBV13 and TRBJ2-2; TRBD2 is a possible D gene (7 bases). CDR3 length: 14 residues. CDR1 and CDR2 (germline): PRHDT, FYEKMQ (reference sequence). V gave up 4 bases and J gave up 5 bases, with 11 bases separating them. This chain's CDR3 is CASSSGGGTGELFF. CDR3 DNA: TGTGCCAGCAGCTCGGGGGGCGGGACCGGGGAGCTGTTTTTT.

The rearrangement uses TRBV30 and TRBJ1-1; 12 nucleotides line up with TRBD1. Germline assignment: CDR1 GTSNPN and CDR2 SVGIG (reference sequence). This CDR3 is 14 amino acids long. V lost 1 base to trimming and J lost 5 bases; unmatched junction nucleotides: 2. The CDR3 nucleotides read TGTGCCTGGAGTGAGGGACAGGGGGCAACTGAAGCTTTCTTT. It yields the protein CAWSEGQGATEAFF. Variable domain in full (rest from reference TRBV30 and TRBJ1-1): SQTIHQWPATLVQPVGSPLSLECTVEGTSNPNLYWYRQAAGRGLQLLFYSVGIGQISSEVPQNLSASRPQDRQFILSSKKLLLSDSGFYLCAWSEGQGATEAFFGQGTRLTVV.

The chain employs TRBV7-8 and TRBJ1-4; D is undetermined. Per germline, CDR1 SGHVS and CDR2 FQNEAQ. The CDR3 extends over 15 amino acids. Between the trimmed V and J ends, which lost 0 bases and 7 bases, there was a span of 12 bases. The CDR3, as DNA: TGTGCCAGCAGCTTAGCGGGCGAAACTCCTGAAAAACTGTTTTTT. This gives the protein CASSLAGETPEKLFF.

The gene calls are TRBV27 and TRBJ1-1; no reliable D call. Trimming took off 5 bases at V and 3 bases at J, with 13 bases between the two ends. The germline CDR1 and CDR2 sequences are MNHEY and SMNVEV (reference sequence). The CDR3 contains 14 residues. In DNA, the CDR3 is TGTGCCAGCAGTCCGAGATCCGGTGACACTGAAGCTTTCTTT. Translated: CASSPRSGDTEAFF.

CDR3 sequence reads: CASSQGYTRNEQFF. For the CDR3, the DNA is TGCGCCAGCAGCCAAGGTTATACGCGCAATGAGCAGTTCTTC. The V call is TRBV4-3, the J call TRBJ2-1; no clear D. The V gene's germline CDR1 is LGHNA and CDR2 YSLEER. This CDR3 region has 14 residues. The V end was cut by 1 base, the J end by 6 bases, with 10 bases between.

The genes are TRBV5-1 and TRBJ1-1, with TRBD1 matching over 11 bases. Trimming removed 4 bases from V and 5 bases from J; junction bases left unmatched: 7. The CDR3 is 15 residues long. Germline V gene data show CDR1 as SGHRS and CDR2 as YFSETQ. CDR3 DNA sequence: TGCGCCAGCAGCCTTCGGACAGGGGGCCAAACTGAAGCTTTCTTT. Translating it yields CASSLRTGGQTEAFF. The variable domain in full, with the rest retrieved from reference TRBV5-1 and TRBJ1-1, is KAGVTQTPRYLIKTRGQQVTLSCSPISGHRSVSWYQQTPGQGLQFLFEYFSETQRNKGNFPGRFSGRQFSNSRSEMNVSTLELGDSALYLCASSLRTGGQTEAFFGQGTRLTVV.

This clone was seen only a few times. The V and J genes are TRBV27 and TRBJ2-5, with 13 bases lining up with TRBD2. CDR1 MNHEY and CDR2 SMNVEV come from the germline V gene (reference sequence). The CDR3 totals 18 residues. Unmatched junction bases numbered 12, after V lost 8 bases and J lost 0 bases. CDR3: CASVRGGTSGDYQETQYF. CDR3 nucleotide sequence: TGTGCCAGCGTTCGAGGGGGGACTAGCGGGGATTACCAAGAGACCCAGTACTTC.

The table lists this clone with a count of one. The gene calls are TRBV7-9 and TRBJ2-1; 11 bases are shared with TRBD2. Losses at the gene ends were 5 bases for V and 4 bases for J; bases not matched to a gene: 7. This CDR3 spans 16 amino acids. Germline CDR1 and CDR2: SEHNR and FQNEAQ (reference sequence). The CDR3 spells CASSRLAGLSYNEQFF. In nucleotides, the CDR3 is TGTGCCAGCAGCCGACTAGCGGGATTGTCTTACAATGAGCAGTTCTTC.

CDR3 coding DNA: TGCGCCAGCAGCTTGGGGCTCATACAAGAGACCCAGTACTTC. It translates to CASSLGLIQETQYF. The chain carries TRBV5-1 and TRBJ2-5; D is ambiguous. Looked up from germline, CDR1 is SGHRS and CDR2 is YFSETQ. The CDR3 length is 14 residues. V lost 0 bases to trimming and J lost 2 bases, with 8 bases between them.

The chain recombines TRBV27 with TRBJ1-1, with 7 bases matching TRBD1. Germline V CDR1 and CDR2: MNHEY, SMNVEV (reference sequence). The V and J ends lost 2 bases and 4 bases, in that order; junction bases with no gene match: 4. The CDR3 is made up of 14 amino acids. CDR3 coding DNA: TGTGCCAGCAGTTTACAACAGGGGTCCACTGAAGCTTTCTTT. This sequence encodes CASSLQQGSTEAFF.

This chain uses TRBV30 with TRBJ2-1; D gene uncertain. Per the germline V gene, CDR1 is GTSNPN and CDR2 is SVGIG (reference sequence). The germline V and J ends were trimmed by 1 base and 4 bases, with 2 bases remaining between them. The CDR3 is 11 amino acids. The CDR3 protein is CAWSAYNEQFF. Written as DNA, the CDR3 is TGTGCCTGGAGTGCTTACAATGAGCAGTTCTTC.

The chain uses TRBV6-1 and TRBJ2-7; tentatively, D is TRBD2 (5 bases). The CDR3 loop spans 14 amino acids. Between the trimmed V and J ends, which lost 8 bases and 3 bases, there was a span of 17 bases. CDR1 and CDR2 (germline): MNHNS, SASEGT. The CDR3, as DNA: TGTGCCAGCGCGCAGGAGCGGAACTACTACGAGCAGTACTTC. It specifies CASAQERNYYEQYF.

The chain links TRBV7-8 to TRBJ2-3, with D uncertain. Germline CDR1 and CDR2: SGHVS and FQNEAQ. V was trimmed by 4 bases and J by 4 bases, leaving 12 bases between them. The CDR3 covers 14 residues. The CDR3 protein is CASSSPLSADTQYF. DNA of the CDR3: TGTGCCAGCAGCTCCCCCTTGAGCGCAGATACGCAGTATTTT.

V and J are TRBV18 and TRBJ2-7, with 7 nucleotides matching TRBD1. The V and J ends lost 3 bases and 1 base, in that order; junction bases with no gene match: 6. Germline V CDR1 and CDR2: KGHSH, LQKENI. The CDR3 is 15 amino acids. CDR3 residues: CASSPGTAGSYEQYF. CDR3 nucleotide sequence: TGTGCCAGCTCACCTGGGACAGCCGGATCCTACGAGCAGTACTTC.

The rearrangement uses TRBV5-4 and TRBJ2-1, with D hard to call. V was shortened by 4 bases and J by 0 bases, with 5 bases between the two germline ends. In germline, CDR1 is SGHNT, CDR2 YYREEE (reference sequence). The CDR3 has 13 residues. CDR3 coding DNA: TGTGCCAGCAGCGACAACTCCTACAATGAGCAGTTCTTC. Translation: CASSDNSYNEQFF.

The V and J genes are TRBV6-4 and TRBJ2-1; 10 bases map to TRBD2. The CDR3 is made up of 14 amino acids. The trim removed 6 bases at V and 10 bases at J, leaving 9 bases unmatched. Germline CDR1 and CDR2: MRHNA and SNTAGT. The CDR3 is CASRKREGFGEQFF. DNA for the CDR3: TGTGCCAGCAGAAAGCGGGAGGGCTTTGGGGAGCAGTTCTTC.

The gene calls are TRBV7-2 and TRBJ1-2; 8 nucleotides agree with TRBD1. The CDR3 consists of 14 residues. The V segment lost 6 bases and the J segment 5 bases; nucleotides outside the gene matches: 8. Germline V CDR1 and CDR2: SGHTA, FQGNSA. CDR3 region: CASRRTGGDYGYTF. The CDR3 coding sequence is TGTGCCAGCAGACGAACAGGGGGGGATTATGGCTACACCTTC.

The chain combines TRBV6-1 with TRBJ1-4; no firm D call. CDR1 is MNHNS and CDR2 is SASEGT in the germline V gene. V was trimmed by 6 bases and J by 6 bases, leaving 11 bases between them. This CDR3 has 13 amino acids. CDR3 region: CASSLFSYEKLFF. In DNA form, the CDR3 reads TGTGCCAGCAGCCTTTTTTCTTATGAAAAACTGTTTTTT.

This rearrangement joins TRBV7-6 to TRBJ1-1, with D unclear. Germline V gives CDR1 SGHVS, CDR2 FNYEAQ. The CDR3 has 14 residues. The V gene lost 5 bases and the J gene lost 1 base, with 11 bases spanning the gap. As DNA, the CDR3 is TGTGCCAGCAGCACAAACACGGGGAACACTGAAGCTTTCTTT. This encodes CASSTNTGNTEAFF.

This chain uses TRBV7-6 with TRBJ2-7; tentatively, D is TRBD1 (5 bases). Trimming removed 1 base from V and 3 bases from J, with 10 bases in between. This CDR3 has 14 amino acids. CDR1 and CDR2 from the germline V gene are SGHVS and FNYEAQ. The CDR3 spells CASSLGQTSYEQYF. The CDR3 bases are TGTGCCAGCAGCTTAGGACAGACGAGCTACGAGCAGTACTTC.